These 2 T cell receptor beta chains came from one sample sequenced in a study of response to subunit inactivated influenza vaccine. TCRdb independently ran MiXCR on the RT-PCR reads; one entry per CDR3 protein. This table holds over 800,000 distinct CDR3 sequences, 21% found once. Sequenced here: PBMCs from blood, sampled less than 6 days after vaccination. The receptors stem from a man aged 50-59 years who received an inactivated influenza vaccine.

This clonotype was counted many times. V usage is TRBV29-1 and J usage is TRBJ1-5, with 8 nucleotides matching TRBD1. This CDR3 is built from 13 residues. The ends lost 6 bases at V and 1 base at J; junction bases unmatched: 2. CDR1 and CDR2 (germline): SQVTM, ANQGSEA. This chain's CDR3 is CSVRTGSNQPQHF. The CDR3 DNA sequence: TGCAGCGTAAGGACAGGGAGCAATCAGCCCCAGCATTTT.

This clonotype has just one count. The genes are TRBV24-1 and TRBJ2-2, with 7 bases fitting TRBD1. The length of the CDR3 is 14 residues. Germline assignment: CDR1 KGHDR and CDR2 SFDVKD. The V segment lost 10 bases and the J segment 6 bases; nucleotides outside the gene matches: 10. The CDR3 DNA reads TGTGCCACTCCGACCAAGGGGGCGGCCGGGGAGCTGTTTTTT. Its translation: CATPTKGAAGELFF.